The 18 T cell receptor beta chains reported below all come from one sample, sequenced in a study of T-cell memory formation after mild COVID-19. TCRdb recomputed calls from the 5' RACE reads with MiXCR, one row per CDR3 protein. This table has about 150,000 distinct CDR3 sequences, around 27% appearing once. What was sequenced was PBMCs or a T cell subset sorted from them (not recorded which). Every receptor here comes from an adult woman who had mild COVID-19 (a few samples of this study predate the infection). Cell type and time point are not known.

This chain uses TRBV20-1 with TRBJ1-1; D is uncertain. This CDR3 is 13 amino acids long. Germline CDR1 is DFQATT and CDR2 is SNEGSKA (reference sequence). Trimming took 7 bases from V and 1 from J, leaving 13 bases between them. CDR3 loop: CSEFGHWNTEAFF. In DNA, the CDR3 is TGCAGTGAGTTCGGGCACTGGAACACTGAAGCTTTCTTT.

This clonotype was seen a few times. This chain links TRBV10-2 with TRBJ2-1; 9 nucleotides line up with TRBD1. V dropped 7 bases and J dropped 6; count of bases not matched to a gene: 1. Per the germline V gene, CDR1 is WSHSY and CDR2 is SAAADI. There are 12 residues in the CDR3. The CDR3 sequence: CASTDRGNEQFF. The CDR3 coding sequence is TGCGCCAGCACGGACAGGGGCAATGAGCAGTTCTTC.

The V and J genes are TRBV2 and TRBJ2-5; 7 positions agree with TRBD2. The CDR3 loop spans 16 amino acids. Trimming at V came to 4 bases and at J to 0 bases, leaving 8 bases not matched to a gene. The germline CDR1 and CDR2 sequences are SNHLY and FYNNEI. The CDR3 protein is CASSVLAETYQETQYF. DNA for the CDR3: TGTGCCAGCAGTGTTCTAGCGGAGACGTACCAAGAGACCCAGTACTTC. Drawing the rest from reference TRBV2 and TRBJ2-5, the complete variable domain is EPEVTQTPSHQVTQMGQEVILRCVPISNHLYFYWYRQILGQKVEFLVSFYNNEISEKSEIFDDQFSVERPDGSNFTLKIRSTKLEDSAMYFCASSVLAETYQETQYFGPGTRLLVL.

CDR3 sequence: CASSQGQVETQYF. DNA for the CDR3: TGTGCCAGCAGTCAAGGACAGGTGGAGACCCAGTACTTC. The genes are TRBV6-2 or TRBV6-3 and TRBJ2-5; 7 nucleotides agree with TRBD1. The junction had 5 bases not matched to a gene; V was cut back by 5 bases and J by 5 bases. The V gene's germline CDR1 is MNHEY and CDR2 SVGEGT. The CDR3 has 13 amino acids.

This clonotype was picked up a small number of times. This chain joins TRBV4-2 and TRBJ1-1; no reliable D call. The ends were cut back, 4 bases at V and 3 bases at J, with 9 bases in the middle. The germline V gene has CDR1 LGHNA and CDR2 YNFKEQ. The CDR3 totals 13 residues. The CDR3 coding sequence is TGTGCCAGCAGCCTAGATGAAGACACTGAAGCTTTCTTT. Translating it yields CASSLDEDTEAFF.

This clonotype has a handful of counts. The chain carries TRBV20-1 and TRBJ2-1; D unclear. This CDR3 has 13 residues. CDR1 and CDR2 (germline): DFQATT, SNEGSKA (reference sequence). Trimming took 6 bases from V and 8 from J, leaving 17 bases between them. In DNA form, the CDR3 reads TGCAGTGCCTATGCGGTTGGGTACCATGAGCAGTTCTTC. Amino acid sequence: CSAYAVGYHEQFF.

This chain uses TRBV9 with TRBJ1-4; no clear D gene. The germline V gene encodes CDR1 SGDLS and CDR2 YYNGEE. This CDR3 is 14 amino acids long. Deletions cut 2 bases from V and 4 bases from J, with 9 bases between. Here the CDR3 reads CASSVSVLNEKLFF. The CDR3 DNA is TGTGCCAGCAGCGTGTCGGTACTTAATGAAAAACTGTTTTTT.

This clonotype has only a few counts. This sequence joins TRBV12-3 or TRBV12-4 and TRBJ2-5; D is undetermined. Trimming removed 6 bases from V and 2 bases from J, with 13 bases in between. The CDR3 length is 14 residues. CDR3 bases: TGTGCCAGCAGCTGGGTAGGGTTGCAAGAGACCCAGTACTTC. It encodes CASSWVGLQETQYF.

The chain carries TRBV5-6 and TRBJ2-7, with TRBD2 matching 11 bases. The CDR3 loop spans 15 amino acids. V shed 4 bases, J shed 3 bases, and the junction held 6 bases outside the gene matches. The germline V gene encodes CDR1 SGHDT and CDR2 YYEEEE. The CDR3 bases are TGTGCCAGCAGCACTAGCGGGAGTGAGTTCTACGAGCAGTACTTC. It codes for CASSTSGSEFYEQYF. Based on the CDR3 plus reference TRBV5-6 and TRBJ2-7, the full variable domain is DAGVTQSPTHLIKTRGQQVTLRCSPKSGHDTVSWYQQALGQGPQFIFQYYEEEERQRGNFPDRFSGHQFPNYSSELNVNALLLGDSALYLCASSTSGSEFYEQYFGPGTRLTVT.

This chain joins TRBV25-1 and TRBJ2-7; 7 positions agree with TRBD2. Germline V gene lookup returns CDR1 MGHDK and CDR2 SYGVNS. V trimming: 5 bases; J trimming: 4 bases; junction bases outside the gene matches: 5. The length of the CDR3 is 13 residues. The CDR3 here is CASSYSGKYEQYF. CDR3 sequence (DNA): TGTGCCAGCAGTTACAGCGGGAAATACGAGCAGTACTTC.

V gene TRBV28 combines with J gene TRBJ1-5; 9 nucleotides line up with TRBD1. The junction had 5 bases not matched to a gene; V was cut back by 4 bases and J by 4 bases. In germline, CDR1 is MDHEN, CDR2 SYDVKM. This CDR3 is built from 15 residues. As DNA, the CDR3 is TGTGCCAGCAGTTCTTCTGGACAGGGGAATCAGCCCCAGCATTTT. This sequence encodes CASSSSGQGNQPQHF.

The chain recombines TRBV2 with TRBJ1-5, with 9 nucleotides matching TRBD1. The CDR3 covers 14 residues. Losses at the gene ends were 6 bases for V and 4 bases for J; bases not matched to a gene: 4. The germline gives CDR1 SNHLY, CDR2 FYNNEI. CDR3: CASRRGQGNQPQHF. In nucleotides, the CDR3 is TGTGCCAGCAGACGTGGACAGGGGAATCAGCCCCAGCATTTT.

The J gene is TRBJ2-1, the V gene TRBV29-1; possibly TRBD2 for D (6 bases). The germline V gene has CDR1 SQVTM and CDR2 ANQGSEA. V was shortened by 2 bases and J by 2 bases, with 13 bases between the two germline ends. The CDR3 sequence is 15 residues long. The CDR3 reads CSVEPGEKTYNEQFF. CDR3 in DNA: TGCAGCGTTGAACCGGGGGAGAAAACCTACAATGAGCAGTTCTTC.

On this clonotype: The junction departs from the called germline gene at one end, perhaps through a read error. The gene calls are TRBV7-6 and TRBJ2-1; 10 nucleotides align to TRBD2. Per the germline V gene, CDR1 is SGHVS and CDR2 is FNYEAQ. The CDR3 is made up of 18 amino acids. The DNA for the CDR3 is TGTGCCAGCAGCTTAGCCGCCCACCTAGCGGGAGTGGGGCATGAGAAGTTCTTC. Encoded protein: CASSLAAHLAGVGHEKFF. The whole variable domain, filled in from reference TRBV7-6 and TRBJ2-1, reads GAGVSQSPRYKVTKRGQDVALRCDPISGHVSLYWYRQALGQGPEFLTYFNYEAQQDKSGLPNDRFSAERPEGSISTLTIQRTEQRDSAMYRCASSLAAHLAGVGHEKFFGPGTRLTVL.

The rearrangement links TRBV5-4 to TRBJ1-1; no clear D gene. V was cut by 4 bases and J by 1 base, with 14 bases left in between. Germline assignment: CDR1 SGHNT and CDR2 YYREEE (reference sequence). The CDR3 covers 15 residues. The CDR3 protein is CASSPAPGGNTEAFF. As DNA, the CDR3 is TGTGCCAGCAGCCCGGCCCCAGGTGGGAACACTGAAGCTTTCTTT. Looking up the rest from reference TRBV5-4 and TRBJ1-1 gives the full variable domain: ETGVTQSPTHLIKTRGQQVTLRCSSQSGHNTVSWYQQALGQGPQFIFQYYREEENGRGNFPPRFSGLQFPNYSSELNVNALELDDSALYLCASSPAPGGNTEAFFGQGTRLTVV.

In its sample, this clonotype was seen a few times. The chain is built from TRBV12-5 and TRBJ1-1; D might be TRBD1 (5 bases). In germline, CDR1 is LGHNT, CDR2 FRNRAP. Between the trimmed V and J ends, which lost 1 base and 8 bases, there was a span of 14 bases. The CDR3 length is 14 residues. The CDR3 bases are TGTGCTAGTGGTTTGGCCTCAGGGACCCTAGAAGCTTTCTTT. As protein: CASGLASGTLEAFF.

The chain carries TRBV9 and TRBJ1-1, with D uncertain. The CDR3 runs to 13 residues. V was pared by 4 bases and J by 6 bases, with 13 bases between. CDR1 is SGDLS and CDR2 is YYNGEE in the germline V gene. CDR3 protein: CASSPNAYPEAFF. The DNA of the CDR3 is TGTGCCAGCAGCCCGAACGCGTACCCTGAAGCTTTCTTT.

The chain has TRBV29-1 and TRBJ2-1; 15 bases are shared with TRBD2. In germline, CDR1 is SQVTM, CDR2 ANQGSEA. This CDR3 has 18 residues. With V trimmed by 3 bases and J by 9 bases, 15 bases remained unmatched. CDR3 nucleotide sequence: TGCAGCGTTGAGGACGGGACTAGCGGGGGGTGGCGGCGTATTGAGCAGTTCTTC. Protein product: CSVEDGTSGGWRRIEQFF.